The T cell receptor beta chain under discussion was sequenced for a study of OX40 agonist ivuxolimab in advanced cancers. Repertoires were generated with immunoSEQ multiplex PCR, while TCRdb's copy carries only in-frame clones and drops some. The table records tens of thousands of clones, approximately 91% of them present only once. Germline V gene sequence: CDR1 SGDLS, CDR2 YYNGEE. J was trimmed by 4 bases and V by 3 bases; bases with no gene match: 7. CDR3 length: 15 residues. This material consisted of CD4+ or CD8+ T cells sorted from blood, taken in a trial of the OX40 agonist ivuxolimab. The source of this sequence is an adult with an advanced solid tumor such as melanoma, head and neck, liver or kidney cancer. This chain links TRBV9 with TRBJ1-1, with 9 nucleotides matching TRBD1. This CDR3 is CASSDPGTGSTEAFF. The CDR3 DNA follows: TGTGCCAGCAGCGACCCTGGGACAGGGAGCACTGAAGCTTTCTTT. The whole variable domain, remainder taken from reference TRBV9 and TRBJ1-1, is DSGVTQTPKHLITATGQRVTLRCSPRSGDLSVYWYQQSLDQGLQFLIQYYNGEERAKGNILERFSAQQFPDLHSELNLSSLELGDSALYFCASSDPGTGSTEAFFGQGTRLTVV.